This T cell receptor beta chain was recovered during a study of molecular identifiers for immune sequencing clone quantification. V dropped 1 base and J dropped 5 bases, with 14 bases sitting between them. The CDR3 is 14 residues long. Germline lookup yields CDR1 DFQATT and CDR2 SNEGSKA (reference sequence). Listed TCR primers and previously described methods were used for bulk TCR libraries. In TCRdb, the PCR reads were re-called with MiXCR into one record per CDR3 protein. This table has over 300,000 distinct CDR3 sequences, roughly 24% appearing once. Input material: naive CD8+ T cells from blood, with Jurkat cell RNA spiked in. The subset is: FACS-sorted CD8+CD4-CCR7+CD45RA+ naive T cells. This receptor was taken from a human donor in good health. Some libraries in this study had Jurkat cell RNA spiked in. The chain uses TRBV20-1 and TRBJ1-1, with a weak D call TRBD1 (6 bases). The CDR3 loop reads CSARALQGTTEAFF. The CDR3 bases are TGCAGTGCTAGAGCCCTACAGGGCACAACTGAAGCTTTCTTT.